The 7 T cell receptor beta chains below were found in one sample sequenced in a study of patients and donors after allogeneic stem cell transplantation. Via MiXCR, TCRdb re-called the RT-PCR reads, giving one row per CDR3 protein. The sample carries 150,000 to 250,000 distinct CDR3 sequences, 40% to 45% recorded once. Sequencing was performed on blood, either unsorted or a sorted T cell fraction (not recorded which). The receptor set was obtained from a human donor who was either an allogeneic HSCT recipient or a stem cell or donor lymphocyte infusion donor (not recorded which). It is not recorded whose cells these are; they may come from a transplant donor.

The chain employs TRBV5-1 and TRBJ2-1; either TRBD1 or TRBD2 may supply D (6 bases each). Germline CDR1 reads SGHRS; CDR2 reads YFSETQ. This CDR3 is built from 15 residues. V lost 0 bases and J lost 5, with 12 bases in between. CDR3 in amino acids: CASSLEQGGHNEQFF. CDR3 in DNA: TGCGCCAGCAGCTTGGAACAGGGAGGTCACAATGAGCAGTTCTTC.

The J gene is TRBJ2-1, the V gene TRBV7-8; no definite D call. CDR3 size: 14 residues. Germline CDR1 reads SGHVS; CDR2 reads FQNEAQ. V was pared by 3 bases and J by 1 base, with 7 bases between. CDR3 bases: TGTGCCAGCAGCTTTTCCGGGTCCTACAATGAGCAGTTCTTC. Translation: CASSFSGSYNEQFF. Based on the CDR3 plus reference TRBV7-8 and TRBJ2-1, the full variable domain is GAGVSQSPRYKVAKRGQDVALRCDPISGHVSLFWYQQALGQGPEFLTYFQNEAQLDKSGLPSDRFFAERPEGSVSTLKIQRTQQEDSAVYLCASSFSGSYNEQFFGPGTRLTVL.

Many counts were recorded for this clonotype. The J gene is TRBJ2-7, the V gene TRBV15; 8 positions agree with TRBD1. CDR3 size: 14 residues. CDR1 is LNHNV, CDR2 YYDKDF, per germline (reference sequence). The junction had 6 bases not matched to a gene; V was cut back by 3 bases and J by 5 bases. The chain's CDR3 is CATSRAGGINEQYF. The CDR3 nucleotides are TGTGCCACCAGCAGGGCAGGGGGCATAAACGAGCAGTACTTC.

This clonotype was counted only a few times. The junction does not match germline at one end; this may be a read error. V gene TRBV7-7 combines with J gene TRBJ1-4, with D perhaps matching TRBD1 (6 bases). Germline V gene lookup returns CDR1 SSHAT and CDR2 FNYEAQ (reference sequence). This CDR3 is built from 13 residues. The chain's CDR3 is CASSCTGCEKLFF. The CDR3 nucleotides are TGTGCTAGCAGCTGTACAGGGTGTGAAAAACTGTTTTTT.

Only a few counts were recorded for this clonotype. V and J are TRBV12-3 or TRBV12-4 and TRBJ1-3; possible D gene TRBD1, 5 bases. This CDR3 comprises 16 residues. Deletions cut 6 bases from V and 0 bases from J, with 15 bases between. The CDR3 region is CASRLAHGTSGNTIYF. In nucleotides, the CDR3 is TGTGCCAGCAGACTTGCGCACGGGACCTCTGGAAACACCATATATTTT.

This chain uses TRBV6-6 with TRBJ1-1, with D possibly TRBD1 on 5 matching bases. V shed 5 bases and J shed 5 bases, with 12 bases lying between them. Germline V gene lookup returns CDR1 MNHNY and CDR2 SVGAGI (reference sequence). This CDR3 is built from 13 residues. As DNA, the CDR3 is TGTGCCAGCAGTGGACCAGGGAGAACTGAAGCTTTCTTT. Its translation is CASSGPGRTEAFF.

This chain uses TRBV6-6 with TRBJ1-1, with no clear D. The CDR3 loop spans 14 amino acids. Germline CDR1 reads MNHNY; CDR2 reads SVGAGI (reference sequence). The V and J ends lost 6 bases and 1 base respectively, with 12 bases between them. CDR3 residues: CASSFPDGNTEAFF. CDR3 DNA sequence: TGTGCCAGCAGCTTCCCCGACGGGAACACTGAAGCTTTCTTT.